The present TCR beta chain was sequenced within a study of cytomegalovirus exposure and HLA in healthy donors. This CDR3 has 14 amino acids. The V gene lost 6 bases and the J gene lost 4 bases, with 16 bases spanning the gap. The germline gives CDR1 SGHKS, CDR2 YYEKEE (reference sequence). This clone has more than one count but fewer than ten. The antigen remains undetermined. Overall study results and limits: A later analysis, which compared TCR beta chains of equal frequency, found the HLA-associated ones more clonally expanded. Specific recognition of CMV antigens was confirmed in vitro for a few chains (all CMV-associated). The likely explanation for a cluster of highly shared sequence variants was sequencing artifact. Another analysis was done later, and it associated around 16,000 TCR beta sequences with HLA alleles at 0.05 false discovery rate.

Both 60 Vbeta primers and 13 Jbeta primers went into the PCR. Here immunoSEQ multiplex PCR was the method, and the copy in TCRdb shows in-frame clones only, minus some. The table lists about 110,000 clones, 86% of them singletons. The chain combines TRBV5-5 with TRBJ1-1; possibly TRBD1 for D (5 bases). The sequenced material came from PBMCs. The TCR was taken from a man in his forties in good health and CMV-seronegative. CDR3 residues: CASTRGGIGTEAFF. For the CDR3, the DNA is TGTGCCAGCACCCGGGGGGGGATTGGCACTGAAGCTTTCTTT.